Sequencing of this TCR beta chain was carried out in a study of CD8+ T cells in alopecia areata. Notes on the study in general: Compared with mice, patients displayed less clear TCR sharing, possibly for HLA-related reasons.

This clone was detected only a few times. Antigen: not known. CDR1 is SGHTA, CDR2 FQGNSA, per germline. V shed 6 bases, J shed 1 base, and the junction held 7 bases outside the gene matches. CDR3 length equals 16 residues. After isolation, RNA underwent reverse transcription to generate cDNA as the sequencing template. The assay was immunoSEQ multiplex PCR, and TCRdb's table has in-frame clones only and misses some. The table has some 130,000 clones, 58% seen once. The source is a human donor with alopecia areata. The chain has TRBV7-2 and TRBJ2-5; 11 bases map to TRBD2. The sample consisted of CD4+ T cells sorted from blood, taken at week 0. CDR3 in DNA: TGTGCCAGCAGTGTAGGGCTAGCGGGGGGCCAAGAGACCCAGTACTTC. Its translation is CASSVGLAGGQETQYF.